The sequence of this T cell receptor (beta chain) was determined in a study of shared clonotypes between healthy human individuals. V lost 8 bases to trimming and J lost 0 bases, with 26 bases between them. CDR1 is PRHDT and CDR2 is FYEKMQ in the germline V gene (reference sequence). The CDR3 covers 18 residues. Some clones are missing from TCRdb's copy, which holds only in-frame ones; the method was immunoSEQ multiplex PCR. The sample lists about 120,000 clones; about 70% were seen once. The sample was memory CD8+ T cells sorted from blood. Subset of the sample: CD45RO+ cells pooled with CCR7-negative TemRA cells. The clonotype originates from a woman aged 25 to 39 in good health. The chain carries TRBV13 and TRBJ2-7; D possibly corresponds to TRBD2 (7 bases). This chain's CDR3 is CASAKPGASWTSSYEQYF. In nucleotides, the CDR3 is TGTGCCAGCGCAAAACCAGGGGCTAGCTGGACTAGCTCCTACGAGCAGTACTTC.